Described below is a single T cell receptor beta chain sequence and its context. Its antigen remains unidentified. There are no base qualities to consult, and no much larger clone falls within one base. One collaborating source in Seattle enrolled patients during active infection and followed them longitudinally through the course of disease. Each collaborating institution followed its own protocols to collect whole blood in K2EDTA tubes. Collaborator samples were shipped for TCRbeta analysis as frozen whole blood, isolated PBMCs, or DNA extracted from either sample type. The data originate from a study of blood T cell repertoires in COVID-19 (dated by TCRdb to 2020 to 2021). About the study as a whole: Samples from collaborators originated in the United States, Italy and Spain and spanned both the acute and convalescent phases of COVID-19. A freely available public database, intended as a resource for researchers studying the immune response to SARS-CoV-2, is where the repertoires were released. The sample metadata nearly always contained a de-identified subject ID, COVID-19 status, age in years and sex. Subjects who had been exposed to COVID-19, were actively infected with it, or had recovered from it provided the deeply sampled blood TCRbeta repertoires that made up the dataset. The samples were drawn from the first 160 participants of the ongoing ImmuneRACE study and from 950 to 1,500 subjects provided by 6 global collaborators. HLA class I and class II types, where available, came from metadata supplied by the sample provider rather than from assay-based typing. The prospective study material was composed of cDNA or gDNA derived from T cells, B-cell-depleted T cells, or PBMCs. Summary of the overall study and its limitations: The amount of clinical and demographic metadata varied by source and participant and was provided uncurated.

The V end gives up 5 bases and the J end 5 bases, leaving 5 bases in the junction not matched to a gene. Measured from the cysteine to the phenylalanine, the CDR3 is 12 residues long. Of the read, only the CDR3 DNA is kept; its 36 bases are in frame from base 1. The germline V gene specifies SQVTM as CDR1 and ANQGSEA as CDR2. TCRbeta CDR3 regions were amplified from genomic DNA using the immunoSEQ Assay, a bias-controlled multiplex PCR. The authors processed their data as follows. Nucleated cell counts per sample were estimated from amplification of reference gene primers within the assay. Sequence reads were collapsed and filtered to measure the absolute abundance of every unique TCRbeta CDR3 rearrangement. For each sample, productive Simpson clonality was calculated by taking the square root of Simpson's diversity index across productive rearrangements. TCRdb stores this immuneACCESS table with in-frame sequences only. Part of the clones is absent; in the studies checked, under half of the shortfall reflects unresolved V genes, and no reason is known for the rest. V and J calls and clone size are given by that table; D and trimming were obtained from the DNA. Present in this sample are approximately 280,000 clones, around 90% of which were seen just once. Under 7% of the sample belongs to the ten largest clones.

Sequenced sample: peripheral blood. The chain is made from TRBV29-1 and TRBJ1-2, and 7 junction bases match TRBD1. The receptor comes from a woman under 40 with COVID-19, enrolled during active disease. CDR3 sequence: CSVPTGAYGYTF. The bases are TGCAGCGTTCCCACAGGGGCTTATGGCTACACCTTC.